Shown below are 31 T cell receptor beta chains from a single sample sequenced in a study of T cells in localized non-small cell lung cancer. TCRdb's table, derived via immunoSEQ multiplex PCR, lists solely in-frame clones and lacks some. The sample lists 2,500 or so clones, about 25% occurring once. The sequencing used lung tumor tissue, collected before any cancer treatment. The receptors shown here come from a female donor over 55 with stage I lung adenocarcinoma.

The rearrangement joins TRBV11-3 to TRBJ2-1; D may be TRBD1 (5 bases). V dropped 1 base and J dropped 0 bases, with 7 bases sitting between them. CDR3 size: 15 residues. The germline V gene has CDR1 SGHNT and CDR2 YENEEA. The CDR3 DNA sequence: TGTGCCAGCAGCTTAGGGGGCCTCTCCTACAATGAGCAGTTCTTC. Its translation: CASSLGGLSYNEQFF.

V usage is TRBV10-2 and J usage is TRBJ2-7, with 10 bases aligning to TRBD2. V gave up 2 bases and J gave up 1 base; unmatched junction bases: 8. This CDR3 contains 17 residues. Per the germline V gene, CDR1 is WSHSY and CDR2 is SAAADI. This CDR3 reads CASSEPKGTSASYEQYF. The CDR3 DNA reads TGCGCCAGCAGTGAGCCCAAGGGGACTAGCGCTTCCTACGAGCAGTACTTC.

This rearrangement joins TRBV28 to TRBJ2-7; D might be TRBD2 (5 bases). V dropped 8 bases and J dropped 3 bases, with 20 bases sitting between them. The germline V gene encodes CDR1 MDHEN and CDR2 SYDVKM. The CDR3 totals 15 residues. This chain's CDR3 is CASGSANTGIYEQYF. CDR3 nucleotide sequence: TGTGCCAGCGGCTCAGCCAACACGGGGATCTACGAGCAGTACTTC.

This clone turned up a few times. V and J are TRBV6-8 and TRBJ1-2; D is ambiguous. Germline V lookup: CDR1 MNHGY, CDR2 SAAAGT. The CDR3 sequence is 14 residues long. V dropped 0 bases and J dropped 2 bases, with 7 bases sitting between them. DNA of the CDR3: TGTGCCAGCAGTTACTCGATAGGGAACTATGGCTACACCTTC. It translates to CASSYSIGNYGYTF.

This chain connects TRBV11-3 to TRBJ1-1, with D unresolved. This CDR3 has 14 residues. Germline values: CDR1 SGHNT, CDR2 YENEEA. Trimming took off 1 base at V and 0 bases at J, with 6 bases between the two ends. CDR3 coding DNA: TGTGCCAGCAGCTTAGGGCCCCTGAACACTGAAGCTTTCTTT. Its protein product is CASSLGPLNTEAFF.

The chain employs TRBV30 and TRBJ1-1; D not resolved. The CDR3 spans 12 residues. The germline V gene encodes CDR1 GTSNPN and CDR2 SVGIG (reference sequence). Trimming left V 2 bases short and J 8 bases short, with 12 bases between. The CDR3: CAWSLDPLEAFF. The CDR3 DNA reads as TGTGCCTGGAGTTTGGACCCCTTGGAAGCTTTCTTT. Using reference TRBV30 and TRBJ1-1 for the parts outside the CDR3, the full variable domain is SQTIHQWPATLVQPVGSPLSLECTVEGTSNPNLYWYRQAAGRGLQLLFYSVGIGQISSEVPQNLSASRPQDRQFILSSKKLLLSDSGFYLCAWSLDPLEAFFGQGTRLTVV.

By sample fraction, this clone is large. V is TRBV19 and J is TRBJ2-2; TRBD1 matches at 7 bases. Trimming took 7 bases from V and 4 from J; bases not matched to a gene: 3. This CDR3 region has 13 residues. Germline loops: CDR1 LNHDA, CDR2 SQIVND (reference sequence). The chain's CDR3 is CASTGGRTGELFF. CDR3 DNA: TGTGCCAGTACAGGGGGACGCACCGGGGAGCTGTTTTTT.

This clone was counted only a few times. The chain uses TRBV19 and TRBJ1-4; D is unresolved. Germline values: CDR1 LNHDA, CDR2 SQIVND (reference sequence). CDR3 length: 13 amino acids. The V end lost 8 bases, the J end lost 6 bases, and 13 bases lay between the germline ends. Written as DNA, the CDR3 is TGTGCCAGTTCAAGCCAGGTCGATGAAAAACTGTTTTTT. Translation gives CASSSQVDEKLFF.

About this clone: A read error may produce the germline difference seen at one junction end. Here the CDR3 DNA reads TGTGCCATCAGTGTGGGGTCTAGCGGGAGCGAAGCCTACGAGCAGTACTTC. Protein: CAISVGSSGSEAYEQYF. This chain uses TRBV6-8 with TRBJ2-7; 10 bases are shared with TRBD2. CDR1 is MNHGY, CDR2 SAAAGT, per germline. This CDR3 has 17 amino acids.

The chain joins TRBV11-1 to TRBJ2-7; 13 bases align to TRBD2. CDR1 SGHAT and CDR2 FQDESV come from the germline V gene (reference sequence). CDR3 length equals 17 residues. With 4 bases clipped from V and 0 bases from J, the junction kept 6 bases outside the gene matches. This chain's CDR3 is CASSSRLAGGPSYEQYF. As DNA, the CDR3 is TGTGCCAGCAGCTCAAGACTAGCGGGAGGCCCCTCCTACGAGCAGTACTTC.

This clone showed up just a few times. This chain joins TRBV2 and TRBJ2-7; 7 bases are shared with TRBD1. CDR1 and CDR2 (germline): SNHLY, FYNNEI. This CDR3 is 13 amino acids long. V shed 7 bases and J 2 bases; nucleotides not matched to a gene: 5. The CDR3 DNA sequence: TGTGCCAGCACTTGGGACAGCACCTACGAGCAGTACTTC. Translation: CASTWDSTYEQYF.

This clone was counted between two and nine times. The V call is TRBV2, the J call TRBJ2-1, with 9 bases lining up with TRBD1. The CDR3 runs 16 residues. V shed 5 bases, J shed 6 bases, and the junction held 11 bases outside the gene matches. Per the germline V gene, CDR1 is SNHLY and CDR2 is FYNNEI. As DNA, the CDR3 is TGTGCCAGCAGTTTACCCCGGGACAGGGATGTCAATGAGCAGTTCTTC. Its protein is CASSLPRDRDVNEQFF. The entire variable domain, with the rest obtained from reference TRBV2 and TRBJ2-1, is as follows: EPEVTQTPSHQVTQMGQEVILRCVPISNHLYFYWYRQILGQKVEFLVSFYNNEISEKSEIFDDQFSVERPDGSNFTLKIRSTKLEDSAMYFCASSLPRDRDVNEQFFGPGTRLTVL.

V is TRBV11-3 and J is TRBJ2-3, with D maybe TRBD2 (6 bases). This CDR3 comprises 16 residues. The germline gives CDR1 SGHNT, CDR2 YENEEA. V lost 4 bases, J lost 4 bases, and 18 bases lay in between. In DNA form, the CDR3 reads TGTGCCAGCAGCTCGTCCGGGGGAGTAAATCCAGATACGCAGTATTTT. It yields the protein CASSSSGGVNPDTQYF.

V gene TRBV29-1 combines with J gene TRBJ1-1; 7 bases align to TRBD1. V shed 7 bases, J shed 0 bases, and the junction held 8 bases outside the gene matches. There are 14 residues in the CDR3. Germline CDR1 is SQVTM and CDR2 is ANQGSEA. The DNA of the CDR3 is TGCAGCGCTAACCCGACAGGGATGAACACTGAAGCTTTCTTT. It specifies CSANPTGMNTEAFF.

This chain joins TRBV11-3 and TRBJ1-1; 8 nucleotides agree with TRBD1. This CDR3 has 15 amino acids. Looked up from germline, CDR1 is SGHNT and CDR2 is YENEEA. V trimming: 5 bases; J trimming: 4 bases; junction bases outside the gene matches: 9. This CDR3 is CASSQQGVGVTEAFF. CDR3 nucleotides: TGTGCCAGCAGCCAACAGGGGGTGGGCGTCACTGAAGCTTTCTTT.

This clone has only a few counts. The chain combines TRBV9 with TRBJ1-1; D ambiguous. Trimming pared 4 bases from V and 1 base from J, leaving 11 bases between. Germline V gene data show CDR1 as SGDLS and CDR2 as YYNGEE. The CDR3 consists of 14 residues. This chain's CDR3 is CASSPSTPNTEAFF. The CDR3 DNA reads as TGTGCCAGCAGCCCTAGTACACCGAACACTGAAGCTTTCTTT.

This clone was seen once. This chain connects TRBV5-1 to TRBJ2-1, with D hard to call. Trimming took off 0 bases at V and 1 base at J, with 8 bases between the two ends. CDR3 length: 15 residues. The germline gives CDR1 SGHRS, CDR2 YFSETQ. Here the CDR3 DNA reads TGCGCCAGCAGCTTGGTGGAGATTTCCTACAATGAGCAGTTCTTC. Amino acids: CASSLVEISYNEQFF.

This clone showed up just a few times. The V and J genes are TRBV11-3 and TRBJ2-2; D ambiguous. The germline gives CDR1 SGHNT, CDR2 YENEEA. V was shortened by 5 bases and J by 7 bases, with 14 bases between the two germline ends. The CDR3 has 14 amino acids. CDR3 nucleotide sequence: TGTGCCAGCAGCCGCACGGGCCGGCGCGGGGAGCTGTTTTTT. It translates to CASSRTGRRGELFF.

This clone was observed a handful of times. The chain joins TRBV1 to TRBJ1-1; TRBD1 reflects the table's D call only, with no check against the DNA. TRBV1 is an annotated pseudogene. The CDR3 has 16 residues. In DNA form, the CDR3 reads TGCGCCAGCAGCCTTGAGATGGGACAGATGAACACTGAAGCTTTCTTT. This codes for CASSLEMGQMNTEAFF.

This clone is medium-sized. The genes are TRBV11-3 and TRBJ1-2; D perhaps matches TRBD1 (5 bases). The V gene's germline CDR1 is SGHNT and CDR2 YENEEA. The CDR3 has 14 amino acids. The V end was cut by 5 bases, the J end by 4 bases, with 14 bases between. CDR3 DNA: TGTGCCAGCAGCCCTATCGAACAGGTCTATGGCTACACCTTC. Translating it yields CASSPIEQVYGYTF.

The CDR3 nucleotides read TGTGCCAGCTCACCACAACCCGATACGCAGTATTTT. This translates into CASSPQPDTQYF. The chain uses TRBV18 and TRBJ2-3, with D hard to call. Germline CDR1 reads KGHSH; CDR2 reads LQKENI. This CDR3 comprises 12 residues. V was pared by 1 base and J by 6 bases, with 5 bases between.

This rearrangement joins TRBV11-3 to TRBJ1-5; no reliable D call. The V and J ends lost 1 base and 2 bases respectively, with 9 bases between them. The CDR3 has 15 residues. Germline assignment: CDR1 SGHNT and CDR2 YENEEA. Here the CDR3 reads CASSLGQKGNQPQHF. In DNA, the CDR3 is TGTGCCAGCAGCTTAGGGCAAAAAGGCAATCAGCCCCAGCATTTT.

This chain joins TRBV18 and TRBJ2-2; no clear D gene. The CDR3 sequence is 15 residues long. V lost 2 bases, J lost 1 base, and 8 bases lay in between. From germline, CDR1 is KGHSH and CDR2 LQKENI. This CDR3 is CASSPASLNTGELFF. For the CDR3, the DNA is TGTGCCAGCTCACCAGCCAGCCTGAACACCGGGGAGCTGTTTTTT.

This chain connects TRBV6-8 to TRBJ1-2; D might be TRBD1 (6 bases). This CDR3 has 13 residues. Trimming cost V 5 bases and J 7 bases, with 14 bases left between them. CDR1 MNHGY and CDR2 SAAAGT come from the germline V gene. CDR3: CASSQQGIRGYTF. DNA of the CDR3: TGTGCCAGCAGTCAACAGGGAATTCGTGGCTACACCTTC.

This rearrangement joins TRBV5-1 to TRBJ2-3; either TRBD1 or TRBD2 may supply D (5 bases each). V was pared by 5 bases and J by 1 base, with 11 bases between. This CDR3 is 14 amino acids long. CDR1 is SGHRS, CDR2 YFSETQ, per germline. The CDR3 nucleotides are TGCGCCAGCAGTGATATGGGGGGCACAGATACGCAGTATTTT. It translates to CASSDMGGTDTQYF.

There are a few counts of this clone. This chain connects TRBV9 to TRBJ1-1; maybe TRBD1 (5 bases). Germline V gives CDR1 SGDLS, CDR2 YYNGEE. The CDR3 covers 12 residues. Trimming shortened V by 4 bases and J by 4 bases, and 8 bases separated the two germline ends. CDR3 protein: CASSSGSTEAFF. The CDR3 nucleotides read TGTGCCAGCAGCTCAGGGAGCACTGAAGCTTTCTTT.

This clone ranks as large. The chain is built from TRBV11-3 and TRBJ2-1; the match to TRBD1 covers 8 bases. The CDR3 is made up of 15 amino acids. Germline values: CDR1 SGHNT, CDR2 YENEEA. The V and J ends lost 4 bases and 8 bases, in that order; junction bases with no gene match: 10. This chain's CDR3 is CASSSWQGAFDEQFF. CDR3 DNA sequence: TGTGCCAGCAGCTCTTGGCAGGGGGCTTTCGATGAGCAGTTCTTC.

A remark on this clone: The same CDR3 is also encoded by other DNA sequences in this sample. The chain combines TRBV29-1 with TRBJ2-1, with 9 positions matching TRBD1. Germline V gene data show CDR1 as SQVTM and CDR2 as ANQGSEA. The CDR3 extends over 14 amino acids. J gave up 3 bases and V 7 bases, and 7 bases lay outside the gene matches. CDR3 amino acids: CSARDRGGYNEQFF. CDR3 nucleotide sequence: TGCAGCGCCAGAGACAGGGGGGGCTACAATGAGCAGTTCTTC.

This rearrangement joins TRBV5-1 to TRBJ1-2; 7 bases line up with TRBD1. This CDR3 is built from 14 residues. Losses at the gene ends were 1 base for V and 3 bases for J; bases not matched to a gene: 3. Germline V lookup: CDR1 SGHRS, CDR2 YFSETQ. CDR3 nucleotide sequence: TGCGCCAGCAGCTTGAGACAGGGAGACTATGGCTACACCTTC. It encodes CASSLRQGDYGYTF.

The chain recombines TRBV28 with TRBJ1-2; 8 bases are a match to TRBD1. Germline-derived CDR1 and CDR2 are MDHEN and SYDVKM. V was clipped by 7 bases and J by 4 bases; unmatched bases: 8. The CDR3 runs to 14 residues. The CDR3 sequence is CASTPTGVVYGYTF. Written as DNA, the CDR3 is TGTGCCAGCACCCCGACAGGGGTGGTCTATGGCTACACCTTC.

CDR3 loop: CAWIAGSYNSPLHF. The CDR3 DNA follows: TGTGCCTGGATTGCGGGGTCCTATAATTCACCCCTCCACTTT. The genes are TRBV30 and TRBJ1-6; D remains ambiguous. Per germline, CDR1 GTSNPN and CDR2 SVGIG (reference sequence). Trimming pared 4 bases from V and 1 base from J, leaving 8 bases between. The CDR3 sequence is 14 residues long.